Listed below are T cell receptor beta chains from one sample, sequenced in a study of regulatory T cells in long-lasting Graves disease. Using its own MiXCR run on the multiplex PCR reads, TCRdb lists one record per CDR3 protein. This sample yields under 300,000 distinct CDR3 sequences, of which 18% are seen a single time; 14% belongs to the top ten. This sample also belongs to another study, concerning T cells in Graves' hyperthyroidism and ophthalmopathy.

The sequences come from peripheral blood mononuclear cells (PBMCs), collected at new diagnosis, from a patient treated with antithyroid drugs. The receptor source for this set is a woman aged 25 to 39 with Graves disease. The CDR3 runs from the conserved cysteine through the conserved F or W. The order of the fields is clone size, D gene, J gene, V gene, CDR3 protein, CDR3 DNA. The D gene is left open where the match is weak. Some rows have no size entry. The others give once, few or many, or a class for an expanded clone.

>many|TRBD1|TRBJ1-4|TRBV7-9
CATGTANEKLFF
TGTGCCACCGGGACAGCAAATGAAAAACTGTTTTTT
>once|.|TRBJ2-6|TRBV7-7
CAIKGPSGANVLTF
TGTGCTATCAAGGGGCCCTCTGGGGCCAACGTCCTGACTTTC
>.|.|TRBJ1-1|TRBV6-1
CASSEFVNTEAFF
TGTGCCAGCAGTGAATTCGTGAACACTGAAGCTTTCTTT
>many|TRBD1|TRBJ2-1|TRBV20-1
CSWDRNNEQFF
TGCAGTTGGGACAGAAACAATGAGCAGTTCTTC
>many|TRBD1|TRBJ1-2|TRBV20-1
CSAPQGGYGYTF
TGCAGTGCCCCACAGGGGGGCTATGGCTACACCTTC
>many|TRBD1|TRBJ2-5|TRBV20-1
CSATRGPETQYF
TGCAGTGCTACCAGGGGGCCAGAGACCCAGTACTTC
>.|.|TRBJ1-6|TRBV11-2
CASSLVSLSIPF
TGTGCCAGCAGCTTAGTTAGTCTCAGTATTCCTTTT
>many|.|TRBJ1-1|TRBV7-6
CASSPLATGTEAFF
TGTGCCAGCAGCCCCTTGGCGACGGGCACTGAAGCTTTCTTT
>many|TRBD2|TRBJ2-3|TRBV9
CASSPRLAGTDTQYF
TGTGCCAGCAGCCCCCGGCTAGCGGGCACAGATACGCAGTATTTT
>many|.|TRBJ1-1|TRBV27
CASREVNTEAFF
TGTGCCAGCAGGGAGGTGAACACTGAAGCTTTCTTT
>many|.|TRBJ1-1|TRBV5-1
CASSSWGGNTEAFF
TGTGCCAGCAGCTCGTGGGGGGGGAACACTGAAGCTTTCTTT
>many|.|TRBJ1-1|TRBV6-1
CASSEARVERSTEAFF
TGTGCCAGCAGTGAAGCTCGGGTGGAACGGAGCACTGAAGCTTTCTTT
>many|TRBD1|TRBJ2-1|TRBV5-4
CASSLGQGAYNEQFF
TGTGCCAGCAGCTTGGGACAGGGGGCCTACAATGAGCAGTTCTTC
>many|.|TRBJ1-3|TRBV6-5
CASSSMDITGNTIYF
TGTGCCAGCAGTTCCATGGACATCACTGGAAACACCATATATTTT
>many|.|TRBJ1-6|TRBV12-3/TRBV12-4
CASSTNYRNSPLHF
TGTGCCAGCAGCACAAACTACAGAAATTCACCCCTCCACTTT
>.|TRBD2|TRBJ2-7|TRBV9
CASSNIPGGGSSYEQYF
TGTGCCAGCAGCAATATACCGGGCGGGGGGAGCTCCTACGAGCAGTACTTC
>many|.|TRBJ2-1|TRBV18
CASSPTQANEQFF
TGTGCCAGCTCACCAACGCAGGCAAATGAGCAGTTCTTC
>many|.|TRBJ1-5|TRBV5-1
CASSANRDRGYLYSNQPQHF
TGCGCCAGCAGCGCCAACCGGGACCGAGGATACCTCTATAGCAATCAGCCCCAGCATTTT
>few|.|TRBJ1-2|TRBV5-8
CVSSLEVSPNYGYTF
TGTGTCAGCAGCTTGGAGGTCAGCCCTAACTATGGCTACACCTTC
>few|.|TRBJ1-4|TRBV19
CASSISGPRTNEKLFF
TGTGCCAGTAGTATATCAGGGCCGCGAACTAATGAAAAACTGTTTTTT
>many|.|TRBJ1-4|TRBV12-3/TRBV12-4
CASSLLHGQKLFF
TGTGCCAGCAGTCTACTACATGGCCAAAAACTGTTTTTT
>.|TRBD1|TRBJ2-3|TRBV12-3/TRBV12-4
CASNPSIEGALRDAQYF
TGTGCCAGCAATCCCTCGATTGAGGGGGCGTTGAGGGATGCGCAGTATTTT
>many|.|TRBJ1-5|TRBV6-5
CASSYSPGRVQHF
TGTGCCAGCAGTTACTCCCCGGGAAGAGTCCAGCATTTT
>once|TRBD1|TRBJ2-4|TRBV30
CAWTKTGTGVNIQYF
TGTGCCTGGACCAAAACAGGGACAGGGGTGAACATTCAGTACTTC
>many|TRBD1|TRBJ1-2|TRBV12-3/TRBV12-4
CASSTPGTGVGGYTF
TGTGCCAGCAGTACTCCCGGGACAGGGGTCGGAGGCTACACCTTC
>.|.|TRBJ1-5|TRBV10-3
CAISESGRDDQPQHF
TGTGCCATCAGTGAGTCGGGCAGGGATGATCAGCCCCAGCATTTT
>.|.|TRBJ2-7|TRBV20-1
CSAPVGGGGYEQYF
TGCAGTGCGCCCGTTGGGGGCGGGGGTTACGAGCAGTACTTC
>many|TRBD1|TRBJ1-2|TRBV2
CASRSLRDRIYGYTF
TGTGCCAGCAGAAGTCTCCGGGACAGGATCTATGGCTACACCTTC
>many|.|TRBJ2-2|TRBV5-6
CASSLDSQNTGELFF
TGTGCCAGCAGCTTAGACAGCCAGAACACCGGGGAGCTGTTTTTT
>.|TRBD1|TRBJ2-7|TRBV7-2
CASSSTGDSYEQYF
TGTGCCAGCAGCTCGACAGGGGATTCCTACGAGCAGTACTTC
>many|.|TRBJ1-5|TRBV2
CASNKQGDQPQHF
TGTGCCAGCAACAAGCAGGGTGATCAGCCCCAGCATTTT
>many|TRBD1|TRBJ1-6|TRBV5-5
CASSMAGGIGNSPLHF
TGTGCCAGCAGCATGGCAGGGGGCATTGGGAATTCACCCCTCCACTTT
>many|.|TRBJ2-2|TRBV11-2
CASSLVVTANTGELFF
TGTGCCAGCAGCTTAGTCGTGACAGCGAACACCGGGGAGCTGTTTTTT
>.|.|TRBJ1-1|TRBV30
CAWNVEGEAFF
TGTGCCTGGAATGTAGAGGGTGAAGCTTTCTTT
>many|TRBD1|TRBJ2-1|TRBV12-3/TRBV12-4
CASSLNRGNSDEQFF
TGTGCCAGCAGTTTAAACAGGGGGAACTCCGATGAGCAGTTCTTC
>few|.|TRBJ2-7|TRBV12-3/TRBV12-4
CASSESTGFVSEQYF
TGTGCCAGCAGTGAATCGACGGGATTTGTTAGCGAGCAGTACTTC
>few|.|TRBJ1-6|TRBV9
CASSAPGSKSPLHF
TGTGCCAGCAGCGCTCCGGGGTCGAAATCACCCCTCCACTTT
>many|.|TRBJ1-2|TRBV6-5
CASSFRPENGYTF
TGTGCCAGCAGTTTCAGACCGGAGAATGGCTACACCTTC
>many|.|TRBJ1-3|TRBV15
CATSSRAGTWRNTIYF
TGTGCCACCAGCAGCCGCGCAGGGACCTGGAGAAACACCATATATTTT
>many|TRBD1|TRBJ2-3|TRBV18
CASSRRTGEDTQYF
TGTGCCAGCTCTCGGCGGACAGGGGAGGATACGCAGTATTTT
>.|TRBD1|TRBJ2-7|TRBV20-1
CSASGTGVYEQYF
TGCAGTGCCTCCGGGACAGGGGTCTACGAGCAGTACTTC
>.|.|TRBJ2-1|TRBV5-1
CASSLGPPHNEQFF
TGCGCCAGCAGCTTGGGACCCCCCCACAATGAGCAGTTCTTC
>many|.|TRBJ2-2|TRBV7-6
CASRRTAGPGELFF
TGTGCCAGCCGGCGGACAGCGGGGCCCGGGGAGCTGTTTTTT
>many|.|TRBJ2-7|TRBV11-2
CASSSRWDIYEQYF
TGTGCCAGCAGCTCCAGATGGGACATCTACGAGCAGTACTTC
>.|.|TRBJ1-1|TRBV29-1
CSVRGTEAFF
TGCAGCGTTCGAGGTACTGAAGCTTTCTTT
>.|TRBD1|TRBJ1-3|TRBV10-3
CAIRAGTGYKPSGNTIYF
TGTGCCATCAGGGCCGGGACAGGTTACAAGCCCTCTGGAAACACCATATATTTT
>many|TRBD1|TRBJ1-1|TRBV5-1
CASSFTGGTWNTEAFF
TGTGCCAGCAGCTTCACAGGGGGCACATGGAACACTGAAGCTTTCTTT
>many|TRBD2|TRBJ2-3|TRBV11-3
CASSKAGGLTDTQYF
TGTGCCAGCAGCAAAGCGGGGGGGTTAACAGATACGCAGTATTTT
>many|.|TRBJ2-7|TRBV11-1
CASSLPRQNPNSYEQYF
TGTGCCAGCAGCTTACCAAGACAAAACCCGAACTCCTACGAGCAGTACTTC
>.|TRBD2|TRBJ2-7|TRBV7-9
CASSPPGLAGDYLYF
TGTGCCAGCAGCCCTCCGGGACTAGCGGGAGATTATTTGTACTTC
>.|TRBD2|TRBJ2-1|TRBV2
CASIDGGLAGSSSYNEQFF
TGTGCCAGCATCGACGGGGGACTAGCGGGGTCTAGCTCCTACAATGAGCAGTTCTTC